Shown below are 2 T cell receptor beta chains from a single sample sequenced in a study of blood T cells in healthy people across ages. A second PCR of roughly 7 to 11 cycles used a sample-barcoded 5' primer and a J-beta primer mix. TCRdb re-called the 5' RACE reads with MiXCR, one entry per CDR3 protein. The table includes about 570,000 distinct CDR3 sequences, about 26% detected once. The material sequenced was blood. The receptors come from a woman in her 70s in good health.

This clonotype was counted between two and nine times. The V call is TRBV5-1, the J call TRBJ2-6; TRBD1 matches at 7 bases. With V trimmed by 4 bases and J by 4 bases, 11 bases remained unmatched. Per the germline V gene, CDR1 is SGHRS and CDR2 is YFSETQ. The CDR3 consists of 17 residues. The CDR3 is CASSTSLTGLGANVLTF. CDR3 nucleotides: TGCGCCAGCAGCACCTCCTTGACAGGGTTGGGGGCCAACGTCCTGACTTTC.

This chain connects TRBV20-1 to TRBJ1-6, with D possibly TRBD1 on 6 matching bases. V was pared by 3 bases and J by 0 bases, with 9 bases between. CDR1 and CDR2 (germline): DFQATT, SNEGSKA (reference sequence). This CDR3 contains 15 residues. The CDR3 DNA follows: TGCAGTGCTAGGAGCAGGGGCTCCTATAATTCACCCCTCCACTTT. This translates into CSARSRGSYNSPLHF.